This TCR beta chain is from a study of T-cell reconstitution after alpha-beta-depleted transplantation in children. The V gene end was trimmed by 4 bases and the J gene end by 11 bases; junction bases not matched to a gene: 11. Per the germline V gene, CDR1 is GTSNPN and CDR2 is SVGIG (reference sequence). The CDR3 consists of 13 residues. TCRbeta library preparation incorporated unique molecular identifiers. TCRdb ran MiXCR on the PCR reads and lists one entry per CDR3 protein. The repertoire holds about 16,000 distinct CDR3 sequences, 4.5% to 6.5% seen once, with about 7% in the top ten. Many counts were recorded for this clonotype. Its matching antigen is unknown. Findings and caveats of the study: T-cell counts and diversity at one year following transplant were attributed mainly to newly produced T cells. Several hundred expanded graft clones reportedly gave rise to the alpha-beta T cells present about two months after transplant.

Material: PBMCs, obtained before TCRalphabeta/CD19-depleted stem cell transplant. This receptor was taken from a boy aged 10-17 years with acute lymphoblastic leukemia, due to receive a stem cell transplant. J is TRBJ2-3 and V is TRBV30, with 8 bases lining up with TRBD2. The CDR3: CAWKAGGPVRQYF. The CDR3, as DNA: TGTGCCTGGAAGGCGGGGGGCCCCGTTAGGCAGTATTTT.